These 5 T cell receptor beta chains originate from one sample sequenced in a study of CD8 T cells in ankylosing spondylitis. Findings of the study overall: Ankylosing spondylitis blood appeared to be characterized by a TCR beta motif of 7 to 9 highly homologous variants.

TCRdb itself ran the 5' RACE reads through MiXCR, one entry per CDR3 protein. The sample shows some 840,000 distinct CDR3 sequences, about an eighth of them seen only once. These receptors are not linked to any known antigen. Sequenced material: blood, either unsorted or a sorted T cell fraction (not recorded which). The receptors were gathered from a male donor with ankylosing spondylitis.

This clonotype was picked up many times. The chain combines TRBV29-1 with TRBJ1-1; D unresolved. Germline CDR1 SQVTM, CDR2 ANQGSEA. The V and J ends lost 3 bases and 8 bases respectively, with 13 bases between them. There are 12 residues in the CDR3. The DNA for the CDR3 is TGCAGCGTTGATTCGGCTCCCTTCGAAGCTTTCTTT. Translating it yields CSVDSAPFEAFF.

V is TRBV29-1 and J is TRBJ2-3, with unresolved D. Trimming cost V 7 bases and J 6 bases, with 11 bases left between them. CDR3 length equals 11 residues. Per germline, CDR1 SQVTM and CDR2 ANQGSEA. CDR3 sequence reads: CSGSVSDTQYF. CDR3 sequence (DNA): TGCAGCGGATCGGTTTCCGATACGCAGTATTTT.

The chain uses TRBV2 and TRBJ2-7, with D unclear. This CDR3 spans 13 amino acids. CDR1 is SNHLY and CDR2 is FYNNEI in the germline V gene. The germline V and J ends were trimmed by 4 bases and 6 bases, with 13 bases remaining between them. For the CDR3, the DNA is TGTGCCAGCAGTGTCCGAAGGGTCCCCGAGCAGTACTTC. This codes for CASSVRRVPEQYF.

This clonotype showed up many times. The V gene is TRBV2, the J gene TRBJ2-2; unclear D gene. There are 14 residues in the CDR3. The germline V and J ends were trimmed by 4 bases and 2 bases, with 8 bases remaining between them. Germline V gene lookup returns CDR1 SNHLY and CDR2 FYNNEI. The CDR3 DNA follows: TGTGCCAGCAGTGTTACCAGAAACACCGGGGAGCTGTTTTTT. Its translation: CASSVTRNTGELFF.

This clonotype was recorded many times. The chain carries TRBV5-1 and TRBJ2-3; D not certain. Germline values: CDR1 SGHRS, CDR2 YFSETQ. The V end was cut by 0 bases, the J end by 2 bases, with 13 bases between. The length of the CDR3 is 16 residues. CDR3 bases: TGCGCCAGCAGCTTGGGAGCTGATTCCTTCACAGATACGCAGTATTTT. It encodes CASSLGADSFTDTQYF. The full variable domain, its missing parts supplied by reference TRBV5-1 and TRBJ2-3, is KAGVTQTPRYLIKTRGQQVTLSCSPISGHRSVSWYQQTPGQGLQFLFEYFSETQRNKGNFPGRFSGRQFSNSRSEMNVSTLELGDSALYLCASSLGADSFTDTQYFGPGTRLTVL.